This TCR beta chain was retrieved from a study of control samples from healthy donors and cancer patients. Germline V gives CDR1 DFQATT, CDR2 SNEGSKA (reference sequence). The ends were cut back, 3 bases at V and 6 bases at J, with 9 bases in the middle. The CDR3 is made up of 12 amino acids. Only in-frame clones appear in the TCRdb table, and some are missing; sequencing was by immunoSEQ multiplex PCR. The sample holds about 120,000 clones; approximately 94% are singletons and the top ten take about 1.7%. The source is a man between 45 and 60 years old with head and neck cancer. The V gene is TRBV20-1, the J gene TRBJ2-1; D gene uncertain. The sequencing sample was made of PBMCs. The CDR3 sequence is CSASSGINEQFF. Written as DNA, the CDR3 is TGCAGTGCTAGTTCGGGTATCAATGAGCAGTTCTTC.